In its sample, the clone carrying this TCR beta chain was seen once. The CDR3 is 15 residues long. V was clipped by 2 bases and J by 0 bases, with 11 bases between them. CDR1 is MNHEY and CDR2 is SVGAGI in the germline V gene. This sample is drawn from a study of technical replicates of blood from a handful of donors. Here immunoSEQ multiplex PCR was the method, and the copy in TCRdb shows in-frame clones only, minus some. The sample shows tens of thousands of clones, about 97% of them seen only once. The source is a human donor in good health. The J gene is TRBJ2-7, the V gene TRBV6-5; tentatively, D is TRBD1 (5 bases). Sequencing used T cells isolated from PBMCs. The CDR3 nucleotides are TGTGCCAGCAGTTACCGCTCCGACAGCTCCTACGAGCAGTACTTC. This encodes CASSYRSDSSYEQYF.